This record concerns one T cell receptor (beta chain) sequence. No cognate antigen has been identified for it. The input lacks base qualities; no much larger clone sits a single base away. The method was the immunoSEQ multiplex PCR assay. In its TCRdb copy, this immuneACCESS table keeps in-frame sequences only and misses some clones. Where compared with another copy, unresolved V genes explain less than half of these, and the others have no known cause. The sample table records around 67,000 clones; roughly 95% of these occur just once. Together, the top ten hold less than 0.3% of the sample. The CDR3 contains 17 residues, cysteine and phenylalanine counted. The CDR3 DNA has 51 bases and is translated from base 1. CDR1 and CDR2 were assigned from the germline V gene as SGHDT and YYEEEE. V gives up 1 base and J gives up 4 bases, and the segment between their germline ends measures 18 bases. These data belong to a study of technical replicates of blood from a few donors (dated by TCRdb to the late 2010s).

Material: T cells isolated from PBMCs. The receptor comes from a human donor in good health. The chain links TRBV5-6 with TRBJ1-5; the best D guess is TRBD1, with 5 bases matching. The DNA is as follows: TGTGCCAGCAGCTTGTGGCATCAGGGAAGTGGGAATCAGCCCCAGCATTTT. This gives the protein CASSLWHQGSGNQPQHF.